The rows below give T cell receptor beta chains drawn from one sample of a study of T cell changes during pregnancy in multiple sclerosis. Repertoires were generated with immunoSEQ multiplex PCR, while TCRdb's copy carries only in-frame clones and drops some. There are around 64,000 clones in the sample; about 93% occur only once, and 2% to 3% lies in the top ten. The sequenced sample was CD8+ T cells from peripheral blood mononuclear cells, obtained in the third trimester of pregnancy. Receptors were obtained from a female donor with multiple sclerosis, enrolled in a pregnancy study. CDR3s include the opening cysteine and the closing phenylalanine or tryptophan. The D gene is left open where the match is weak. Part of the rows lack a size; the others show once, few, many or a class for expanded clones.

D gene	CDR3 length	V gene	J gene	clone size	CDR3 protein	CDR3 DNA
.	14	TRBV19	TRBJ2-1	.	CASSPFGGPDEQFF	TGTGCCAGTAGTCCTTTCGGGGGTCCGGATGAGCAGTTCTTC
.	15	TRBV7-9	TRBJ1-4	.	CASSRDTATNEKLFF	TGTGCCAGCAGCCGAGACACCGCAACTAATGAAAAACTGTTTTTT
TRBD2	16	TRBV6-5	TRBJ2-1	.	CASSWGRSGSLNEQFF	TGTGCCAGCAGTTGGGGTAGGAGCGGGAGTCTCAATGAGCAGTTCTTC
.	12	TRBV30	TRBJ1-1	.	CAWSPGLTEAFF	TGTGCCTGGTCCCCAGGGCTCACTGAAGCTTTCTTT
.	13	TRBV2	TRBJ2-7	.	CATKTQQFYEQYF	TGTGCCACCAAGACTCAGCAATTCTACGAGCAGTACTTC
TRBD2	14	TRBV5-4	TRBJ2-7	.	CASSPGTKAYEQYF	TGTGCCAGCAGTCCCGGGACTAAAGCCTACGAGCAGTACTTC
.	15	TRBV4-1	TRBJ2-7	.	CASSPKSGGLGEQYF	TGCGCCAGCAGCCCTAAAAGCGGAGGTCTGGGCGAGCAGTACTTC
TRBD2	14	TRBV7-7	TRBJ2-1	.	CASSPTSGSTEQFF	TGTGCCAGCAGCCCGACTAGCGGGAGTACTGAGCAGTTCTTC
.	15	TRBV7-9	TRBJ2-3	.	CASSLGLVAPVMQYF	TGTGCCAGCAGCTTAGGTTTGGTAGCCCCTGTTATGCAGTATTTT
TRBD2	13	TRBV7-3	TRBJ2-1	.	CASSLAGGNEQFF	TGTGCCAGCAGCTTAGCGGGAGGTAATGAGCAGTTCTTC
.	14	TRBV5-5	TRBJ1-1	.	CASSSVNVKTEAFF	TGTGCCAGCAGCTCGGTCAACGTGAAAACTGAAGCTTTCTTT
.	14	TRBV29-1	TRBJ2-5	once	CSVEGAGDQETQYF	TGCAGCGTGGAGGGGGCAGGGGACCAAGAGACCCAGTACTTC
.	16	TRBV25-1	TRBJ2-7	.	CASRSTGPISSYEQYF	TGTGCCAGCAGATCAACAGGGCCTATCAGCTCCTACGAGCAGTACTTC
TRBD2	17	TRBV7-9	TRBJ2-1	once	CASSRGGTGSSYNEQFF	TGTGCCAGCAGCCGGGGGGGGACCGGAAGCTCCTACAATGAGCAGTTCTTC
.	16	TRBV21-1	TRBJ2-7	.	CASSRRRTPLVGEQYF	TGTGCCAGCAGCCGCCGGCGGACTCCCCTTGTAGGCGAGCAGTACTTC
.	12	TRBV6-1	TRBJ2-7	.	CASGDSPYEQYF	TGTGCCAGCGGGGACTCCCCTTACGAGCAGTACTTC
TRBD1	16	TRBV7-9	TRBJ2-2	.	CASSPWTGEFTGELFF	TGTGCCAGCAGCCCTTGGACAGGGGAGTTTACCGGGGAGCTGTTTTTT
TRBD2	15	TRBV4-3	TRBJ2-3	.	CASSQTQRERDTQYF	TGCGCCAGCAGCCAAACCCAGCGGGAGCGAGATACGCAGTATTTT
TRBD2	13	TRBV11-2	TRBJ2-5	.	CASSFGGGQTQYF	TGTGCCAGCAGCTTCGGGGGGGGACAGACCCAGTACTTC
TRBD2	19	TRBV2	TRBJ2-5	.	CASSEAGLAGAGYQETQYF	TGTGCCAGCAGTGAAGCGGGACTAGCGGGAGCGGGGTACCAAGAGACCCAGTACTTC
.	13	TRBV7-9	TRBJ2-7	once	CASSQGQSYEQYF	TGTGCCAGCAGCCAAGGACAGTCCTACGAGCAGTACTTC
.	11	TRBV7-9	TRBJ2-7	few	CASSLAREQYF	TGTGCCAGCAGCTTAGCGCGGGAGCAGTACTTC
.	16	TRBV27	TRBJ2-1	.	CASSFADTSSYNEQFF	TGTGCCAGCAGTTTCGCAGACACAAGCTCCTACAATGAGCAGTTCTTC
.	15	TRBV6-5	TRBJ2-3	once	CASSVGGASTDTQYF	TGTGCCAGCAGTGTGGGCGGGGCTAGCACAGATACGCAGTATTTT
.	16	TRBV7-2	TRBJ2-1	.	CASSLGRGKSYNEQFF	TGTGCCAGCAGCCTCGGACGAGGGAAGTCCTACAATGAGCAGTTCTTC
TRBD1	14	TRBV15	TRBJ1-1	once	CATSRDTGGGEAFF	TGTGCCACCAGCAGAGATACAGGGGGCGGTGAAGCTTTCTTT
TRBD2	18	TRBV4-3	TRBJ2-3	.	CASSQEGATSDSTDTQYF	TGCGCCAGCAGCCAAGAAGGCGCGACTAGCGATAGCACAGATACGCAGTATTTT
TRBD1	13	TRBV19	TRBJ2-7	.	CASSTGTGYEQYF	TGTGCCAGTAGTACCGGGACAGGGTACGAGCAGTACTTC
.	15	TRBV9	TRBJ1-1	.	CASSVEGHSNTEAFF	TGTGCCAGCAGCGTAGAGGGACACTCAAACACTGAAGCTTTCTTT
TRBD2	15	TRBV27	TRBJ2-1	.	CASSRSGSSYNEQFF	TGTGCCAGCAGCCGCAGCGGGAGCTCCTACAATGAGCAGTTCTTC
TRBD1	12	TRBV30	TRBJ1-1	.	CASDRAQDEAFF	TGTGCCTCGGACAGGGCCCAGGATGAAGCTTTCTTT
.	15	TRBV7-6	TRBJ2-1	once	CASSLAAGRYNEQFF	TGTGCCAGCAGCTTAGCTGCGGGAAGGTACAATGAGCAGTTCTTC
TRBD2	15	TRBV4-1	TRBJ2-3	.	CASSPWTSGTDTQYF	TGCGCCAGCAGCCCATGGACTAGCGGCACAGATACGCAGTATTTT